This T cell receptor (beta chain) is drawn from a study of blood T cell repertoires in COVID-19. As for the study in general: Samples came from the United States, Italy and Spain, spanning acute and convalescent COVID-19.

From germline, CDR1 is SGHAT and CDR2 FQDESV (reference sequence). The CDR3 has 13 amino acids. V lost 4 bases to trimming and J lost 3 bases, with 10 bases between them. Per the original methods: Amplification from reference gene primers served as the basis for estimated nucleated cell counts. The protocol was immunoSEQ multiplex PCR, while the TCRdb copy is restricted to in-frame clones and leaves out a portion. V and J calls and clone size come straight from that table; D and trimming were deduced from the DNA. In the table there are some 150,000 clones, approximately 84% of which are singletons. Sequencing was performed on peripheral blood. The V gene is TRBV11-1, the J gene TRBJ2-7, with D possibly being TRBD1 (5 bases). The sequence was obtained from a man aged 35-49 years with acute or convalescent COVID-19. The DNA for the CDR3 is TGTGCCAGCAGCTCAAGACAGATCTACGAGCAGTACTTC. Its translation is CASSSRQIYEQYF.